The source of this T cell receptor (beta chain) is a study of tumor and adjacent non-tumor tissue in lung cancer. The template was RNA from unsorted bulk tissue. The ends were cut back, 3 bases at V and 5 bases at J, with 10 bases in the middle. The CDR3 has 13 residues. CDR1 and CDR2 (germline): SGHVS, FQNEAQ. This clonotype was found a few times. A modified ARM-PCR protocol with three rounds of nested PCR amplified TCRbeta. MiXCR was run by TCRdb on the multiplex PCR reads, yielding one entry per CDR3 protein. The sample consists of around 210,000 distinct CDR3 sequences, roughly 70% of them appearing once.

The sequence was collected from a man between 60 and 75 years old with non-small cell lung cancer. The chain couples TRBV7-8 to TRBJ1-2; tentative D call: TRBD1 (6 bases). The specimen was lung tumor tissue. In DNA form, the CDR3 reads TGTGCCAGCAGCTTGGGGGGCGGGTATGGCTACACCTTC. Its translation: CASSLGGGYGYTF.